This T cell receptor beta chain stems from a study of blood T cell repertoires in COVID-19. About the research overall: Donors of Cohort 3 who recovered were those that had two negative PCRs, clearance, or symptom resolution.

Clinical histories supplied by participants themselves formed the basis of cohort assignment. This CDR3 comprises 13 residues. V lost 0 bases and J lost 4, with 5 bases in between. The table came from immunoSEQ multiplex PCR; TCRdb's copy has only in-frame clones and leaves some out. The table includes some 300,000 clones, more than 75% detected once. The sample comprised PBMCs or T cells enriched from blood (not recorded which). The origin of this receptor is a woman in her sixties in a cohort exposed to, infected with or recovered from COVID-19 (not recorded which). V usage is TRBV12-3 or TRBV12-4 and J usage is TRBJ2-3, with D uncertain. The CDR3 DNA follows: TGTGCCAGCAGTTTAGCGGCCGCAGATACGCAGTATTTT. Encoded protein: CASSLAAADTQYF.